These 29 T cell receptor beta chains were all obtained from the same sample, sequenced in a study of beta chain features in type 1 diabetes. Every isolated RNA sample was fully reverse transcribed, so sequencing captured expressed TCRB transcripts. The protocol was immunoSEQ multiplex PCR, while the TCRdb copy is restricted to in-frame clones and leaves out a portion. The profile shows about 180,000 clones, approximately 8.1% of them singletons. No antigen has been assigned to these receptors. Study results and caveats: Significant though moderate, a shortening of TCRB CDR3s appeared in all four CD4+ subsets of Type 1 diabetes patients.

Sequenced sample: central memory CD4+ T cells from blood. The receptor source for this set is a woman aged 40 to 49 with type 1 diabetes.

This chain links TRBV15 with TRBJ1-3; D not certain. In germline, CDR1 is LNHNV, CDR2 YYDKDF (reference sequence). V was shortened by 1 base and J by 3 bases, with 13 bases between the two germline ends. CDR3 length: 16 residues. Written as DNA, the CDR3 is TGTGCCACCAGCAGAGGCGCGGGCAATCGTGGAAACACCATATATTTT. This codes for CATSRGAGNRGNTIYF.

This clone was counted only a few times. CDR3 nucleotide sequence: TGTGCCAGCAGCTTAGGACAGCCATCTGAAGCTTTCTTT. Translated: CASSLGQPSEAFF. The J gene is TRBJ1-1, the V gene TRBV7-3; perhaps TRBD1 as D (6 bases). The CDR3 sequence is 13 residues long. CDR1 SGHTA and CDR2 FQGTGA come from the germline V gene. V shed 2 bases and J shed 6 bases, with 10 bases lying between them.

This chain joins TRBV2 and TRBJ1-5, with 8 positions matching TRBD1. Germline V lookup: CDR1 SNHLY, CDR2 FYNNEI. The CDR3 consists of 15 residues. The junction had 5 bases not matched to a gene; V was cut back by 1 base and J by 6 bases. CDR3 region: CASSEERQGSQPQHF. CDR3 sequence (DNA): TGTGCCAGCAGTGAAGAGAGACAGGGGTCTCAGCCCCAGCATTTT.

There are a few counts of this clone. The chain recombines TRBV29-1 with TRBJ2-3, with 7 bases lining up with TRBD1. There are 11 residues in the CDR3. The V gene's germline CDR1 is SQVTM and CDR2 ANQGSEA. V shed 0 bases, J shed 11 bases, and the junction held 2 bases outside the gene matches. The CDR3 here is CSVEDRDRQYF. The CDR3 DNA sequence: TGCAGCGTTGAAGACCGGGACAGGCAGTATTTT.

The rearrangement joins TRBV10-3 to TRBJ2-7; TRBD1 matches at 7 bases. The CDR3 has 14 amino acids. The V gene's germline CDR1 is ENHRY and CDR2 SYGVKD. The V and J ends lost 6 bases and 5 bases, in that order; junction bases with no gene match: 10. The CDR3 nucleotides are TGTGCCATCAGCCGATTTACAGGGGACAACGAGCAGTACTTC. Translating gives CAISRFTGDNEQYF.

This clone was seen many times. The rearrangement uses TRBV19 and TRBJ2-2, with a possible D match to TRBD1 (5 bases). Trimming took off 4 bases at V and 8 bases at J, with 11 bases between the two ends. The CDR3 runs to 13 residues. Germline lookup yields CDR1 LNHDA and CDR2 SQIVND (reference sequence). The CDR3 loop reads CASSSHRSGELFF. The CDR3, as DNA: TGTGCCAGTAGTAGTCACAGGAGTGGGGAGCTGTTTTTT.

This clone was counted ten times or more. The rearrangement links TRBV4-3 to TRBJ2-5; 7 nucleotides align to TRBD1. V lost 1 base and J lost 5; bases outside the gene matches: 4. The CDR3 spans 14 residues. In germline, CDR1 is LGHNA, CDR2 YSLEER. This CDR3 reads CASSQGQGGETQYF. CDR3 bases: TGCGCCAGCAGCCAAGGACAGGGCGGGGAGACCCAGTACTTC.

The chain combines TRBV6-5 with TRBJ1-3; 9 nucleotides align to TRBD1. The J segment lost 5 bases and the V segment lost 6 bases, leaving 8 bases of the junction unmatched. Germline loops: CDR1 MNHEY, CDR2 SVGAGI. The CDR3 contains 15 residues. The CDR3 DNA reads as TGTGCCAGCAGCAGGGGACAGGGTAGTAGAAACACCATATATTTT. It encodes CASSRGQGSRNTIYF.

The chain has TRBV7-2 and TRBJ2-7, with D perhaps matching TRBD2 (5 bases). The CDR3 consists of 13 residues. Trimming shortened V by 2 bases and J by 6 bases, and 11 bases separated the two germline ends. CDR1 SGHTA and CDR2 FQGNSA come from the germline V gene. CDR3 region: CASSLSGSGEQYF. Written as DNA, the CDR3 is TGTGCCAGCAGCTTATCGGGGTCGGGCGAGCAGTACTTC.

This clone has just a few counts. This sequence joins TRBV7-2 and TRBJ1-5; tentative D call: TRBD1 (5 bases). Looked up from germline, CDR1 is SGHTA and CDR2 is FQGNSA. Trimming left V 5 bases short and J 7 bases short, with 12 bases between. CDR3 length: 13 residues. The chain's CDR3 is CASSPAGNQPQHF. DNA of the CDR3: TGTGCCAGCAGCCCCGCAGGGAACCAGCCCCAGCATTTT.

The chain couples TRBV9 to TRBJ2-5, with 7 bases fitting TRBD1. Germline assignment: CDR1 SGDLS and CDR2 YYNGEE. The CDR3 is made up of 13 amino acids. The V segment lost 3 bases and the J segment 2 bases; nucleotides outside the gene matches: 1. DNA of the CDR3: TGTGCCAGCAGCGGACAGGGACAAGAGACCCAGTACTTC. Its translation is CASSGQGQETQYF.

The chain couples TRBV2 to TRBJ2-2; TRBD2 aligns across 7 bases. CDR3 length equals 15 residues. The germline CDR1 and CDR2 sequences are SNHLY and FYNNEI. Trimming took 6 bases from V and 2 from J; bases not matched to a gene: 6. CDR3 coding DNA: TGTGCCAGCAGCAGGAGCGGGATCAACACCGGGGAGCTGTTTTTT. This encodes CASSRSGINTGELFF.

The J gene is TRBJ2-1, the V gene TRBV7-2, with D uncertain. V was trimmed by 1 base and J by 5 bases, leaving 9 bases between them. The germline V gene encodes CDR1 SGHTA and CDR2 FQGNSA. This CDR3 is 14 amino acids long. The CDR3: CASSLGLVNNEQFF. In nucleotides, the CDR3 is TGTGCCAGCAGCTTAGGACTGGTAAACAATGAGCAGTTCTTC.

This clone has more than one count but fewer than ten. This sequence joins TRBV7-2 and TRBJ1-2, with TRBD1 matching over 8 bases. Germline V gene lookup returns CDR1 SGHTA and CDR2 FQGNSA. V dropped 6 bases and J dropped 3; count of bases not matched to a gene: 15. CDR3 length: 17 residues. The CDR3 DNA reads TGTGCCAGCAGAGAGCCCAGGGGGCGGCCCCGCGACTATGGCTACACCTTC. Translation: CASREPRGRPRDYGYTF. The full variable domain, with the rest looked up from reference TRBV7-2 and TRBJ1-2, is GAGVSQSPSNKVTEKGKDVELRCDPISGHTALYWYRQSLGQGLEFLIYFQGNSAPDKSGLPSDRFSAERTGGSVSTLTIQRTQQEDSAVYLCASREPRGRPRDYGYTFGSGTRLTVV.

This sequence joins TRBV7-3 and TRBJ2-1; 7 bases fit TRBD1. In germline, CDR1 is SGHTA, CDR2 FQGTGA. The junction had 16 bases not matched to a gene; V was cut back by 2 bases and J by 15 bases. The CDR3 length is 15 residues. CDR3 nucleotides: TGTGCCAGCAGCTTACGGCCCCCCCCGGACAGGCATCTGTTCTTC. Its protein product is CASSLRPPPDRHLFF.

This chain links TRBV19 with TRBJ1-5; D remains unclear. The V end was cut by 7 bases, the J end by 3 bases, with 10 bases between. CDR3 length: 13 amino acids. The germline V gene encodes CDR1 LNHDA and CDR2 SQIVND (reference sequence). CDR3 nucleotides: TGTGCCAGTATGGGTCAGGTCAATCAGCCCCAGCATTTT. Protein product: CASMGQVNQPQHF.

This clone came up once. The chain has TRBV28 and TRBJ2-5; TRBD1 is a possible D gene (6 bases). V dropped 6 bases and J dropped 2 bases, with 10 bases sitting between them. This CDR3 region has 13 residues. Germline V gene data show CDR1 as MDHEN and CDR2 as SYDVKM. The CDR3 DNA reads as TGTGCCAGCAGGAGGACAGAACAAGAGACCCAGTACTTC. It yields the protein CASRRTEQETQYF.

This rearrangement joins TRBV15 to TRBJ1-5, with D unclear. Germline CDR1 LNHNV, CDR2 YYDKDF (reference sequence). The CDR3 extends over 16 amino acids. V lost 0 bases and J lost 2, with 11 bases in between. CDR3 bases: TGTGCCACCAGCAGAGATGGGCAGCGGGGCAATCAGCCCCAGCATTTT. Protein sequence: CATSRDGQRGNQPQHF.

This chain links TRBV30 with TRBJ2-1; possible D gene TRBD2, 6 bases. V lost 0 bases and J lost 0, with 9 bases in between. The CDR3 has 15 residues. Germline-derived CDR1 and CDR2 are GTSNPN and SVGIG (reference sequence). DNA of the CDR3: TGTGCCTGGAGTGTACCGGGGGTCTCCTACAATGAGCAGTTCTTC. Protein: CAWSVPGVSYNEQFF.

This clone has just a few counts. J is TRBJ2-2 and V is TRBV11-2; 7 positions agree with TRBD2. The J segment lost 3 bases and the V segment lost 2 bases, leaving 3 bases of the junction unmatched. The CDR3 is 15 residues long. Germline assignment: CDR1 SGHAT and CDR2 FQNNGV. The CDR3 DNA reads TGTGCCAGCAGCTTAAGCGGGACCTACACCGGGGAGCTGTTTTTT. It is translated as CASSLSGTYTGELFF.

This clone appeared a few times. The chain uses TRBV15 and TRBJ1-1; weak D call: TRBD1 (6 bases). Germline assignment: CDR1 LNHNV and CDR2 YYDKDF (reference sequence). The CDR3 is 15 residues long. Trimming shortened V by 0 bases and J by 10 bases, and 18 bases separated the two germline ends. CDR3: CATSRDLAGDVGAFF. CDR3 coding DNA: TGTGCCACCAGCAGAGATCTCGCAGGGGACGTCGGAGCTTTCTTT.

The rearrangement uses TRBV28 and TRBJ1-1; 9 bases fit TRBD1. J lost 1 base, V lost 8 bases, and 5 bases had no gene match. Germline-derived CDR1 and CDR2 are MDHEN and SYDVKM. The CDR3 totals 14 residues. The CDR3 region has the DNA TGTGCCAGCTTCACAGGGGGCGCGAACACTGAAGCTTTCTTT. Encoded protein: CASFTGGANTEAFF.

This chain uses TRBV29-1 with TRBJ2-1; D call uncertain. The CDR3 runs to 12 residues. The V end was cut by 5 bases, the J end by 6 bases, with 11 bases between. Germline V gene data show CDR1 as SQVTM and CDR2 as ANQGSEA. CDR3 region: CSVSGVSNEQFF. The CDR3 DNA sequence: TGCAGCGTTTCAGGCGTTTCCAATGAGCAGTTCTTC.

This clone was seen ten or more times. The V call is TRBV19, the J call TRBJ2-1; 7 positions agree with TRBD2. J was trimmed by 7 bases and V by 9 bases; bases with no gene match: 6. CDR3 length: 12 amino acids. Germline CDR1 reads LNHDA; CDR2 reads SQIVND (reference sequence). This chain's CDR3 is CASSGTMNEQFF. CDR3 DNA sequence: TGTGCCAGCTCCGGGACTATGAATGAGCAGTTCTTC.

The rearrangement joins TRBV4-3 to TRBJ1-2; possible D gene TRBD1, 6 bases. The CDR3 is made up of 13 amino acids. CDR1 is LGHNA, CDR2 YSLEER, per germline. The V end lost 4 bases, the J end lost 7 bases, and 13 bases lay between the germline ends. The CDR3 DNA reads TGCGCCAGCAGCCTCTCTCGGGACACTGGCTACACCTTC. It is translated as CASSLSRDTGYTF.

The rearrangement uses TRBV5-4 and TRBJ2-3, with 9 bases fitting TRBD2. There are 16 residues in the CDR3. V lost 6 bases and J lost 3; bases outside the gene matches: 11. From germline, CDR1 is SGHNT and CDR2 YYREEE (reference sequence). CDR3 in DNA: TGTGCCAGCACCCCCGGGGGAGCGGGGGGAACAGATACGCAGTATTTT. This codes for CASTPGGAGGTDTQYF. The full variable domain, in which reference TRBV5-4 and TRBJ2-3 provide the parts outside the CDR3, is ETGVTQSPTHLIKTRGQQVTLRCSSQSGHNTVSWYQQALGQGPQFIFQYYREEENGRGNFPPRFSGLQFPNYSSELNVNALELDDSALYLCASTPGGAGGTDTQYFGPGTRLTVL.

V gene TRBV28 combines with J gene TRBJ1-5, with D possibly matching TRBD1 (5 bases). Per germline, CDR1 MDHEN and CDR2 SYDVKM. CDR3 length equals 18 residues. The germline V and J ends were trimmed by 4 bases and 6 bases, with 25 bases remaining between them. As DNA, the CDR3 is TGTGCCAGCAGTTCCCGCGGTGGGGCAGGATTTATCAGTCAGCCCCAGCATTTT. It specifies CASSSRGGAGFISQPQHF.

This clone has a handful of counts. This sequence joins TRBV4-3 and TRBJ1-2, with 11 bases matching TRBD1. Germline V gives CDR1 LGHNA, CDR2 YSLEER. This CDR3 contains 14 residues. V lost 6 bases to trimming and J lost 8 bases; unmatched junction nucleotides: 8. The CDR3 loop is CASSPSDRGRGYTF. For the CDR3, the DNA is TGCGCCAGCAGTCCATCGGACAGGGGGCGCGGCTACACCTTC.

This clone has just a few counts. The DNA for the CDR3 is TGCGCCAGCAGCTTGGTTAGTACTGGCTACGAGCAGTACTTC. It yields the protein CASSLVSTGYEQYF. The chain carries TRBV5-1 and TRBJ2-7; D gene uncertain. V lost 0 bases and J 3 bases, leaving 10 bases between the germline ends. The germline gives CDR1 SGHRS, CDR2 YFSETQ. CDR3 length: 14 amino acids.